This entry is about one T cell receptor (beta chain). Its antigen remains unknown. TCRbeta library preparation incorporated unique molecular identifiers. Each CDR3 protein gets one entry after TCRdb re-called the PCR reads with MiXCR. The data hold under 400,000 distinct CDR3 sequences, with around 25% observed a single time. This sample is drawn from a study of T-cell reconstitution after alpha-beta-depleted transplantation in children. Study-level findings and limits: Reportedly, only several hundred clones from non-depleted graft cells drove alpha-beta T-cell counts at about two months.

This receptor was identified in a male patient between 5 and 17 years old who had a stem cell transplant for acute lymphoblastic leukemia, so the T cells may come from the graft donor. The sequenced sample was PBMCs, mostly from graft donor cells, obtained 180 days after TCRalphabeta/CD19-depleted stem cell transplant.

The CDR3 DNA reads TGTGCCAGCAGTTTCGGGGGGCCGCAAGAGACCCAGTACTTC. Translating gives CASSFGGPQETQYF. The gene calls are TRBV12-3 or TRBV12-4 and TRBJ2-5; a possible D gene is TRBD2 (7 bases). CDR3 length equals 14 residues. V lost 3 bases, J lost 2 bases, and 10 bases lay in between.